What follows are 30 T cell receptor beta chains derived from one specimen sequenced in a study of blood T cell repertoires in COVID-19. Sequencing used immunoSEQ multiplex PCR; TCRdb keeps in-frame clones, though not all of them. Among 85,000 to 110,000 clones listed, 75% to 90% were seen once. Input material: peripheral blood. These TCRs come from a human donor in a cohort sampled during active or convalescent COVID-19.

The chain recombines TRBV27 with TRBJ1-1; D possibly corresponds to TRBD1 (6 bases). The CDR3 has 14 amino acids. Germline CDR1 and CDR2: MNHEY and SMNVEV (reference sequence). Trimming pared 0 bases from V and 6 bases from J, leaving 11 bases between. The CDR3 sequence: CASSLSRGSAEAFF. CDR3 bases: TGTGCCAGCAGTTTATCCAGGGGTTCGGCTGAAGCTTTCTTT.

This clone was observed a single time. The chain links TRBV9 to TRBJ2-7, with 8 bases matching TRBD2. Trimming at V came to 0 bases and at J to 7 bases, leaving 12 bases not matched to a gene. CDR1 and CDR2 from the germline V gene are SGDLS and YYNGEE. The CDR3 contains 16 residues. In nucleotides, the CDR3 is TGTGCCAGCAGCGTAGCCATCAGCGGGGGATTGGGGGAGCAGTACTTC. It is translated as CASSVAISGGLGEQYF.

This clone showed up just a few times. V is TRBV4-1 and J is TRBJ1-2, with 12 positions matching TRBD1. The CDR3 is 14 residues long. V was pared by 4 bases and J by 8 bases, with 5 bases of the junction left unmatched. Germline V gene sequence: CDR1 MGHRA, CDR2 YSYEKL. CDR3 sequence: CASSPGTGGAGYTF. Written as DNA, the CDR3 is TGCGCCAGCAGCCCCGGGACAGGGGGCGCGGGCTACACCTTC.

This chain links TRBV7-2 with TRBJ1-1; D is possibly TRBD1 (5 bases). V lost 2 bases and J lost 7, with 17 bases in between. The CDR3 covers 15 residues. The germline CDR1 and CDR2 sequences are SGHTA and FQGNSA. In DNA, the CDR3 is TGTGCCAGCAGCTTACTCATTTCAGGGTCGGGTGAAGCTTTCTTT. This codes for CASSLLISGSGEAFF.

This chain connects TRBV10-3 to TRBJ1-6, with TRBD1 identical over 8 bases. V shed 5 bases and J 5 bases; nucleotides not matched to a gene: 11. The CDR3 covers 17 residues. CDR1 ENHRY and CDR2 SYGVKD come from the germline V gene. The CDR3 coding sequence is TGTGCCATCAGTCCACGGCAGGGGGCCTCAGATAATTCACCCCTCCACTTT. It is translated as CAISPRQGASDNSPLHF.

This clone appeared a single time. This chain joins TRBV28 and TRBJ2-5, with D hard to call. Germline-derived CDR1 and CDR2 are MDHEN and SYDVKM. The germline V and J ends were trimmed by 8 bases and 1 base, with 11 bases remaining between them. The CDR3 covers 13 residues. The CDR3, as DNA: TGTGCCAGCTTTAACAGATTCCAAGAGACCCAGTACTTC. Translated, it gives CASFNRFQETQYF.

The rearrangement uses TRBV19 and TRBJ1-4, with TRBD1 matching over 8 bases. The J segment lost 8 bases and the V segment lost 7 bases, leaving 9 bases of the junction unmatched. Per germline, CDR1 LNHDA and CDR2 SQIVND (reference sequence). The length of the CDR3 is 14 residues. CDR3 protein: CASTMGQVNEKLFF. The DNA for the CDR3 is TGTGCCAGTACTATGGGACAGGTAAACGAAAAACTGTTTTTT.

CDR3 coding DNA: TGCGCCAGCAGCCCCCGGGGAGGGAGCGGGGACACTGAAGCTTTCTTT. Its protein is CASSPRGGSGDTEAFF. This rearrangement joins TRBV4-1 to TRBJ1-1; D not certain. The germline CDR1 and CDR2 sequences are MGHRA and YSYEKL. The CDR3 contains 16 residues. The V end was cut by 4 bases, the J end by 3 bases, with 18 bases between.

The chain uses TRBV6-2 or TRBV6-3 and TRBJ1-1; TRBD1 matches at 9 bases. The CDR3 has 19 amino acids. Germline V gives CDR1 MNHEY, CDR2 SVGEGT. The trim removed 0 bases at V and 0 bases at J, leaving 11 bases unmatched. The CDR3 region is CASSYSPTGGAKVNTEAFF. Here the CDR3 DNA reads TGTGCCAGCAGTTACTCGCCCACAGGGGGCGCGAAGGTGAACACTGAAGCTTTCTTT.

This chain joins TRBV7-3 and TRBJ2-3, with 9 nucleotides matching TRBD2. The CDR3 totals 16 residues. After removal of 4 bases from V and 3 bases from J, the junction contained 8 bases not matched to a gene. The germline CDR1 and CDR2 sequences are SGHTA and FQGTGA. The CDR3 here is CASSSPGLAGTDTQYF. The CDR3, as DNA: TGTGCCAGCAGCTCCCCGGGACTAGCTGGAACAGATACGCAGTATTTT.

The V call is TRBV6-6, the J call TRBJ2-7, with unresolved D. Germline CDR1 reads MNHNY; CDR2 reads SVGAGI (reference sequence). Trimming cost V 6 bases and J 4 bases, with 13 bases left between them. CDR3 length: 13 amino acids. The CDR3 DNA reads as TGTGCCAGCAGGGGCCTTGGTGGGTACGAGCAGTACTTC. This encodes CASRGLGGYEQYF.

CDR3 region: CASSPQTGSPRANVLTF. In nucleotides, the CDR3 is TGTGCCAGCAGCCCCCAGACAGGGAGTCCCAGGGCCAACGTCCTGACTTTC. The chain employs TRBV7-3 and TRBJ2-6; 7 bases match TRBD1. The junction had 12 bases not matched to a gene; V was cut back by 5 bases and J by 5 bases. There are 17 residues in the CDR3. Germline values: CDR1 SGHTA, CDR2 FQGTGA.

The CDR3 sequence: CASSVGQGGFSGNTIYF. CDR3 nucleotide sequence: TGTGCCAGCAGCGTAGGGCAGGGCGGTTTCTCTGGAAACACCATATATTTT. The chain couples TRBV9 to TRBJ1-3; tentatively, D is TRBD1 (5 bases). Trimming left V 0 bases short and J 0 bases short, with 13 bases between. This CDR3 has 17 amino acids. Germline CDR1 reads SGDLS; CDR2 reads YYNGEE.

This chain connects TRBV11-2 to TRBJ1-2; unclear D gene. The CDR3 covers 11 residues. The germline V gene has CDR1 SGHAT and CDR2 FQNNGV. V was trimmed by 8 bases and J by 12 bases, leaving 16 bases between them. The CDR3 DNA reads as TGTGCCAGCGGGCCCGCGGGGTACGACACCTTC. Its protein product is CASGPAGYDTF.

The CDR3 region has the DNA TGCAGCGCCTTGGGAGGCAGGGGGTACGGGGGCACTGAAGCTTTCTTT. Encoded protein: CSALGGRGYGGTEAFF. This chain links TRBV29-1 with TRBJ1-1; 7 bases agree with TRBD1. Germline V gives CDR1 SQVTM, CDR2 ANQGSEA. The CDR3 extends over 16 amino acids. The V segment lost 7 bases and the J segment 4 bases; nucleotides outside the gene matches: 18.

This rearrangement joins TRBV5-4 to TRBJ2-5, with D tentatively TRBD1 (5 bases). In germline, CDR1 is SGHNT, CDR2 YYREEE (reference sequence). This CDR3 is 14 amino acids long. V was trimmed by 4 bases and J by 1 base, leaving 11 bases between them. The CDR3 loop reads CASSPQATQETQYF. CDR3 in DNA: TGTGCCAGCAGCCCACAGGCTACCCAAGAGACCCAGTACTTC.

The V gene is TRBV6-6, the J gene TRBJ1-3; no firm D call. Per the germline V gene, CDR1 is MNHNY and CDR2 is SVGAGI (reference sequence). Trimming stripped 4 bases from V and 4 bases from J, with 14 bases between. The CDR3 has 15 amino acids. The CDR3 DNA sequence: TGTGCCAGCAGTTCCTCCGATGCGGGGGGAAACACCATATATTTT. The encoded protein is CASSSSDAGGNTIYF.

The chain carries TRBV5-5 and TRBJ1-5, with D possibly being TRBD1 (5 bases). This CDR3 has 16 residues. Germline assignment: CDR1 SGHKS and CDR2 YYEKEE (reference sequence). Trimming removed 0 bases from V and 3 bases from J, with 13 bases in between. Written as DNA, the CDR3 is TGTGCCAGCAGCTTGGTGGTGACAGAAAACAATCAGCCCCAGCATTTT. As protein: CASSLVVTENNQPQHF.

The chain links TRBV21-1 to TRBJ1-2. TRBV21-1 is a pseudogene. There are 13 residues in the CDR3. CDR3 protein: CASSVGSGYGYTF. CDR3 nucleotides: TGTGCCAGCAGCGTGGGTTCGGGCTATGGCTACACCTTC.

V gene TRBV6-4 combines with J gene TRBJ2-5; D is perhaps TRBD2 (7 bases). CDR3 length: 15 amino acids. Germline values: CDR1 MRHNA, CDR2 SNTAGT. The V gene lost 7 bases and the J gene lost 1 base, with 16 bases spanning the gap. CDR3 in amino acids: CASKRGEGCQETQYF. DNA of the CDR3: TGTGCCAGCAAGAGGGGGGAGGGCTGCCAAGAGACCCAGTACTTC.

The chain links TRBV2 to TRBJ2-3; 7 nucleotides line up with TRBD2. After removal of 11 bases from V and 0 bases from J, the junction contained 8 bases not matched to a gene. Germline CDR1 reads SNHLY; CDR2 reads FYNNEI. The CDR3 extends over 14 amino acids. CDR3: CAGGLFTSTDTQYF. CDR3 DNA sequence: TGTGCCGGGGGACTATTTACTAGCACAGATACGCAGTATTTT.

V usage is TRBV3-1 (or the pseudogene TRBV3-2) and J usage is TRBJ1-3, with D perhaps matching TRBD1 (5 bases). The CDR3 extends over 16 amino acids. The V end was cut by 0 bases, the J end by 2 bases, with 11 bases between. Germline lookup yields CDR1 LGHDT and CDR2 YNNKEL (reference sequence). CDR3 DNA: TGTGCCAGCAGCCAAGATCAGCCAGGGACTGGAAACACCATATATTTT. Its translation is CASSQDQPGTGNTIYF.

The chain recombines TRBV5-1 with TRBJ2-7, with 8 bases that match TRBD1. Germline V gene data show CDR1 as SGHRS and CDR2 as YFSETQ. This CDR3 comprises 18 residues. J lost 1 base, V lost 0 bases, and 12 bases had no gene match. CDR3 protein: CASSLEPSDRGWSYEQYF. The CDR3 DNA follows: TGCGCCAGCAGCTTGGAGCCCTCTGACAGGGGATGGTCCTACGAGCAGTACTTC. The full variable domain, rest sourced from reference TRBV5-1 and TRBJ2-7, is KAGVTQTPRYLIKTRGQQVTLSCSPISGHRSVSWYQQTPGQGLQFLFEYFSETQRNKGNFPGRFSGRQFSNSRSEMNVSTLELGDSALYLCASSLEPSDRGWSYEQYFGPGTRLTVT.

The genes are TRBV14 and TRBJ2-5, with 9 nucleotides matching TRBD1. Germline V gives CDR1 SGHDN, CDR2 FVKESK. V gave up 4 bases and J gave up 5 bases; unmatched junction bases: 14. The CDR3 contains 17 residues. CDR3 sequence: CASSPFTGGQGWETQYF. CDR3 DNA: TGTGCCAGCAGCCCCTTTACAGGGGGCCAGGGATGGGAGACCCAGTACTTC.

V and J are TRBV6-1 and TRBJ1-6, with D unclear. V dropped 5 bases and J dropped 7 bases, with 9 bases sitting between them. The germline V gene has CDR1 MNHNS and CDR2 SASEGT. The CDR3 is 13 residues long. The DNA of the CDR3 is TGTGCCAGCAGTTCATCGAGCAATTCACCCCTCCACTTT. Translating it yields CASSSSSNSPLHF.

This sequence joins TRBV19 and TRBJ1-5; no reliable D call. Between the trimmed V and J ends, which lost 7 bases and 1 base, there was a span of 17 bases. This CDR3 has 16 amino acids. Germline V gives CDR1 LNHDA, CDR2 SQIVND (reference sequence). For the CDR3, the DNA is TGTGCCAGTACCACACTCCAGGTTGGAAGCAATCAGCCCCAGCATTTT. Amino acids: CASTTLQVGSNQPQHF.

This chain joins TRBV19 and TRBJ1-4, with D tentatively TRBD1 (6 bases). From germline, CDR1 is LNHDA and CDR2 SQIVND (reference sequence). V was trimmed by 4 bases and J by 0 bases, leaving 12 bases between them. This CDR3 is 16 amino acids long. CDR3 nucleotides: TGTGCCAGTAGTAGGGACACAGAAGCAACTAATGAAAAACTGTTTTTT. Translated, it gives CASSRDTEATNEKLFF.

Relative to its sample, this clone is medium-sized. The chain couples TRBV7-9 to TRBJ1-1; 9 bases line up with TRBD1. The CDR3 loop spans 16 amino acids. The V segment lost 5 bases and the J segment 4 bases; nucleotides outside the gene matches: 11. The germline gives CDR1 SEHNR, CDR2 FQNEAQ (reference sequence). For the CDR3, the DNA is TGTGCCAGCAGCACTCCGGGACAGGGCGTTGGCACTGAAGCTTTCTTT. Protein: CASSTPGQGVGTEAFF.

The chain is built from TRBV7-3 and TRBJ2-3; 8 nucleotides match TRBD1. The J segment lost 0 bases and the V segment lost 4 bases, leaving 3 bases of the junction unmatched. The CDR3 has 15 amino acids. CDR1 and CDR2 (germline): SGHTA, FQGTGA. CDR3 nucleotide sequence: TGTGCCAGCAGCTCTCAGGGGGCTAGCACAGATACGCAGTATTTT. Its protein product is CASSSQGASTDTQYF.

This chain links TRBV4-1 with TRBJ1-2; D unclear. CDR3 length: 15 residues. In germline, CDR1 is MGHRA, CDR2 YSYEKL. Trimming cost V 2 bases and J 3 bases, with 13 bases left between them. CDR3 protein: CASSQFTAMDYGYTF. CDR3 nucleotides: TGCGCCAGCAGCCAATTTACTGCGATGGACTATGGCTACACCTTC.